The subject of this entry is one TCR beta chain. Antigen: not known. This CDR3 is built from 15 residues. Germline CDR1 is MNHNS and CDR2 is SASEGT. Trimming cost V 6 bases and J 8 bases; bases outside gene matches: 10. With the Oncomine TCR Beta short-read assay, DNA from cultured CD4+ T cells was sequenced. TCRdb re-derived calls from the PCR reads in MiXCR, one entry per CDR3 protein. The sample lists 12,000 or so distinct CDR3 sequences; roughly 58% were seen once. The entry originates in a study of vaccination and CD4 T cells after COVID-19. Study at large: At a median about 78 days (range 14 to 241) after dose two, post-vaccine samples were obtained. As control conditions, cultures were given either a CEFX pool serving as positive control, an HIV-1 Nef pool, or no peptide at all.

Treatment specified: roughly 11-day PBMC culture with coronavirus spike peptide pools or control peptides (ViraFEST assay). The source material was CD4+ T cells from blood, cultured in vitro. The chain recombines TRBV6-1 with TRBJ2-2, with 9 nucleotides matching TRBD2. The sequence derives from a human donor who had recovered from COVID-19. In DNA form, the CDR3 reads TGTGCCAGCAGCCTCCCGCGGGGGGGAATAGGGGAGCTGTTTTTT. Amino acid sequence: CASSLPRGGIGELFF.